This T cell receptor (beta chain) was captured by sequencing in a study of metastatic and nonmetastatic thyroid tumors. Background on the study: Patients with malignant and benign thyroid disease provided blood and tumor or nodule tissue, whose repertoires were compared.

Study-wide findings and caveats: Patients with malignant thyroid tumors reportedly had significantly higher TCR beta diversity than those with benign nodules, in blood and tumor.

This clone was picked up many times. Its antigen is not identified. Prior to thyroid surgery, none of the patients had received any treatment. Trimming removed 2 bases at V and 5 bases at J, with 10 bases between. Germline CDR1 reads SGHNT; CDR2 reads YYREEE (reference sequence). The length of the CDR3 is 13 residues. TCRdb ran MiXCR on the PCR reads. Of under 45,000 clones in the sample, 15% to 20% were seen once. The specimen was tumor tissue. The chain uses TRBV5-4 and TRBJ2-5; D unresolved. The receptor was isolated from a female donor with papillary thyroid cancer or a benign thyroid nodule (not recorded which). Some clones in this sample may be carry-over from other donors' samples. CDR3 nucleotide sequence: TGTGCCAGCAGCTTAGCCGGTGCGGAGACCCAGTACTTC. Translating it yields CASSLAGAETQYF.